The rows below give T cell receptor beta chains drawn from one sample of a study of blood T cell repertoires in COVID-19. The method was immunoSEQ multiplex PCR; TCRdb's version includes in-frame clones alone and lacks a portion of them. The table records under 150,000 clones, 70% to 90% of them present only once. Sample: peripheral blood. All receptors derive from a woman aged 45-65 years with acute or convalescent COVID-19. Both conserved end residues are part of each CDR3. The order of the fields is CDR3 DNA, CDR3 protein, D gene, V gene, clone size, J gene. A D gene is named only where the DNA matches it firmly. A clone size is listed for some rows: how often the clone was seen (once, few, many), or a class if it is expanded.

TGTGCCAGCAGCACCCCTAGGACCGGGGAGCTGTTTTTT	CASSTPRTGELFF	NA	TRBV5-4	NA	TRBJ2-2
TGTGCCAGCAGCAAAGACAGTCGGACTGAAGCTTTCTTT	CASSKDSRTEAFF	NA	TRBV7-6	NA	TRBJ1-1
TGTGCCAGCAGCGTAGGGGACAGCCCTAATCAGCCCCAGCATTTT	CASSVGDSPNQPQHF	TRBD1	TRBV9	NA	TRBJ1-5
TGTGCCAGCAGCTTAGCGGCGGGATCGGCGTACGAGCAGTACTTC	CASSLAAGSAYEQYF	NA	TRBV7-2	NA	TRBJ2-7
TGTGCCAGCTCTTCCCAGGGTAATGAAAAACTGTTTTTT	CASSSQGNEKLFF	NA	TRBV18	NA	TRBJ1-4
TGCGCCAGCAGCCCGAGTTTGGGGGCGATCGGGGAGCTGTTTTTT	CASSPSLGAIGELFF	NA	TRBV5-1	NA	TRBJ2-2
TGTGCCAGCAGTTTCAGGGGATGGCAGCCCCAGCATTTT	CASSFRGWQPQHF	NA	TRBV28	NA	TRBJ1-5
TGTGCCAGCAGCGTCGGGACATACTATAATTCACCCCTCCACTTT	CASSVGTYYNSPLHF	NA	TRBV9	NA	TRBJ1-6
TGCGCCAGCAGCTTGGGGCCCGTCGACTCTGGAAACACCATATATTTT	CASSLGPVDSGNTIYF	NA	TRBV5-1	NA	TRBJ1-3
TGTGCCAGCAGCTTGCGGTTGTGGGGGACTACGGCCGTTGCCTACAATGAGCAGTTCTTC	CASSLRLWGTTAVAYNEQFF	TRBD2	TRBV5-8	NA	TRBJ2-1
TGCGCCAGCAGCTTGGCAGGGGGCTATGGAAACACCATATATTTT	CASSLAGGYGNTIYF	TRBD1	TRBV5-1	NA	TRBJ1-3
TGTGCCAGCAGCTTAGCGTCGGGCCCCGGAGGAAATGGCTACACCTTC	CASSLASGPGGNGYTF	NA	TRBV7-8	NA	TRBJ1-2
TGTGCCAGTAGTATAAAGGGCAGGGTCGGGAATGAGCAGTTCTTC	CASSIKGRVGNEQFF	NA	TRBV19	NA	TRBJ2-1
TGTGCCATCAATTCCATCGAGAATTCACCCCTCCACTTT	CAINSIENSPLHF	NA	TRBV10-3	NA	TRBJ1-6
TGCGCCAGCAGCCAAGATTCAAATGAGCAGTTCTTC	CASSQDSNEQFF	NA	TRBV4-3	NA	TRBJ2-1
TGTGCCAGCACCGACGGGACAGGGGGAGGCCAGCCCCAGCATTTT	CASTDGTGGGQPQHF	TRBD1	TRBV6-5	NA	TRBJ1-5
TGTGCCAGCAGGGGACAGTCCTATAGCAATCAGCCCCAGCATTTT	CASRGQSYSNQPQHF	TRBD1	TRBV2	NA	TRBJ1-5
TGTGCCAGCAGCTCCCCGGGACATGGAGTCTCACCCCTCCACTTT	CASSSPGHGVSPLHF	NA	TRBV7-3	NA	TRBJ1-6
TGTGCCAGCAGCAAGTCGACTAGCGGGGGGCCAGATACGCAGTATTTT	CASSKSTSGGPDTQYF	TRBD2	TRBV9	NA	TRBJ2-3
TGTGCCAGCTCAGAGTTATCGGACACTGAAGCTTTCTTT	CASSELSDTEAFF	NA	TRBV18	NA	TRBJ1-1
TGTGCCAGCAGCTCGGACTACACTGGAAACACCATATATTTT	CASSSDYTGNTIYF	NA	TRBV7-8	NA	TRBJ1-3
TGTGCCAGCACCAAGACAGGGTCTTTGTGGGGCTACACCTTC	CASTKTGSLWGYTF	TRBD1	TRBV6-5	NA	TRBJ1-2
TGCAGCGTTGTCGGGACAGCTAGCACAGATACGCAGTATTTT	CSVVGTASTDTQYF	TRBD1	TRBV29-1	NA	TRBJ2-3
TGTGCCAGCAGCTTCTACGGGAGTAATGAAAAACTGTTTTTT	CASSFYGSNEKLFF	NA	TRBV7-2	few	TRBJ1-4
TGCAGCGCGTCTGGGGGGGGCTCAGATACAGCTTTCTTT	CSASGGGSDTAFF	NA	TRBV29-1	NA	TRBJ1-1
TGTGCCAGCAGCCCAACCGGGAGAGGCTCTCACGAGCAGTACTTC	CASSPTGRGSHEQYF	NA	TRBV11-2	NA	TRBJ2-7
TGTGCCAGCAGCCGACTAGCGGGGGACACCGGGGAGCTGTTTTTT	CASSRLAGDTGELFF	TRBD2	TRBV14	NA	TRBJ2-2
TGTGCCAGCAGTTCCACACGGGAATCCGGGGAGCTGTTTTTT	CASSSTRESGELFF	NA	TRBV6-4	NA	TRBJ2-2
TGTGCCATCAGGGGGGGGGAGTGCCATCAGCCCCAGCATTTT	CAIRGGECHQPQHF	TRBD1	TRBV6-5	NA	TRBJ1-5
TGTGCCAGCAGCGTTTCAGGGCAATCCCAGCCCCAGCATTTT	CASSVSGQSQPQHF	NA	TRBV9	NA	TRBJ1-5
TGTGCCAGCAGAGGAGGGGGCCCTGAAGCTTTCTTT	CASRGGGPEAFF	TRBD1	TRBV4-2	NA	TRBJ1-1
TGTGCCACCGCCCCTCCGGGGAACCAAGAGACCCAGTACTTC	CATAPPGNQETQYF	NA	TRBV7-9	NA	TRBJ2-5
TGTGCCAGCAGCCAAGCTAGCGGGGGCTACAATGAGCAGTTCTTC	CASSQASGGYNEQFF	TRBD2	TRBV3-1/TRBV3-2	NA	TRBJ2-1
TGTGCCAGCAGCCCCTCCGGGACAGCGAACACTGAAGCTTTCTTT	CASSPSGTANTEAFF	TRBD1	TRBV6-5	NA	TRBJ1-1
TGTGCCAGCCGGTCCGGGACAGTCTCCGAGCAGTACTTC	CASRSGTVSEQYF	TRBD1	TRBV28	NA	TRBJ2-7
TGTGCCAGCAGCCCTACAGGGGATGAAGCTTTCTTT	CASSPTGDEAFF	TRBD1	TRBV6-2/TRBV6-3	NA	TRBJ1-1
TGTGCCAGTAGTATTCCCGGGACAGGGGTCGAGGAGACCCAGTACTTC	CASSIPGTGVEETQYF	TRBD1	TRBV19	NA	TRBJ2-5
TGCGCCAGCAGCCAAGATGGCGGGGGACCAAACACCGGGGAGCTGTTTTTT	CASSQDGGGPNTGELFF	TRBD2	TRBV4-3	NA	TRBJ2-2
TGTGCCAGCAGTCCAGAACAATACTATGGCTACACCTTC	CASSPEQYYGYTF	NA	TRBV6-5	NA	TRBJ1-2
TGTGCCAGCGTTCGCAGGGGGTCACAAGAGACCCAGTACTTC	CASVRRGSQETQYF	TRBD1	TRBV7-2	NA	TRBJ2-5
TGTGCCTGGAGTGGTTTAGGGGGCGTTGGCTACACCTTC	CAWSGLGGVGYTF	TRBD1	TRBV30	NA	TRBJ1-2
TGTGCCAGCAGCTCCACCTCTAGCGGGATCGCTACAGATACGCAGTATTTT	CASSSTSSGIATDTQYF	TRBD2	TRBV5-8	NA	TRBJ2-3
TGTGCCAGCAGTTCCCTAAGACAGGATACTAATGAAAAACTGTTTTTT	CASSSLRQDTNEKLFF	NA	TRBV6-5	NA	TRBJ1-4
TGTGCCAGCGACGACGGAGGGGCCGCGAACACTGAAGCTTTCTTT	CASDDGGAANTEAFF	NA	TRBV2	NA	TRBJ1-1
TGTGCTTCGGGGGAACTCATGAACACTGAAGCTTTCTTT	CASGELMNTEAFF	NA	TRBV12-5	NA	TRBJ1-1
TGCGCCAGCAGCCCGGAGGGACAGGGTGGGAATGAGCAGTTCTTC	CASSPEGQGGNEQFF	TRBD1	TRBV5-1	NA	TRBJ2-1
TGCGCCAGCAGCCAAGATTGGGAGGGGACCCGGACTTCGAACACCGGGGAGCTGTTTTTT	CASSQDWEGTRTSNTGELFF	TRBD2	TRBV4-1	NA	TRBJ2-2
TGTGCCAGGGCGAGCGGGGGGTCCGGGGAGCTGTTTTTT	CARASGGSGELFF	TRBD2	TRBV2	NA	TRBJ2-2
TGTGCCAGCAAGAGGGGGAGCATATACAATGAGCAGTTCTTC	CASKRGSIYNEQFF	NA	TRBV7-2	NA	TRBJ2-1
TGTGCCAGCAGCTCGCTAACGGGACAGTTTAACATGAACACTGAAGCTTTCTTT	CASSSLTGQFNMNTEAFF	TRBD1	TRBV7-9	NA	TRBJ1-1
TGTGCCAGCAGTTTTACAGGGGACGGCTACACCTTC	CASSFTGDGYTF	TRBD1	TRBV6-2/TRBV6-3	NA	TRBJ1-2
TGTGCCAGCAGCTCCGGGACTAGCGGCTACGAGCAGTACTTC	CASSSGTSGYEQYF	TRBD2	TRBV7-9	many	TRBJ2-7
TGTGCCAGCAGCTTAAGTGGAGGGTTTGGAAACACCATATATTTT	CASSLSGGFGNTIYF	NA	TRBV7-3	few	TRBJ1-3
TGTGCCAGCAGCTTCGGGACAGGGGGCGACCTCTCTGGAAACACCATATATTTT	CASSFGTGGDLSGNTIYF	TRBD1	TRBV5-5	NA	TRBJ1-3
TGCAGTGCTAGTAGTGGGCCACCCTCCTATAATTCACCCCTCCACTTT	CSASSGPPSYNSPLHF	NA	TRBV20-1	NA	TRBJ1-6